This TCR beta chain was profiled in a study of blood T cell repertoires in COVID-19. Study background: Specimens from acute and convalescent COVID-19 originated in the United States, Italy and Spain.

Researchers sorted participants into cohorts using their self-reported clinical history. Two negative PCRs, clearance, or symptom resolution were required of recovered Cohort 3 donors. The trim removed 9 bases at V and 2 bases at J, leaving 7 bases unmatched. The germline gives CDR1 LNHDA, CDR2 SQIVND (reference sequence). The CDR3 is 14 residues long. Authors' processing steps: Estimation of nucleated cell counts was performed using reference gene primer amplification. This table comes from immunoSEQ multiplex PCR, and its TCRdb copy is limited to in-frame clones, with some not included. For V, J and clone size, that table is used; D and trimming come from the DNA. The table lists about 500,000 clones, about nine tenths of them singletons.

The genes are TRBV19 and TRBJ2-7; 10 nucleotides match TRBD1. The TCR comes from a woman aged 18-30 years who had recovered from COVID-19. The sequenced sample consisted of PBMCs or T cells enriched from blood (not recorded which). The CDR3 region has the DNA TGTGCCAGCGGGAGGGGGACAGGGGCCTACGAGCAGTACTTC. Protein sequence: CASGRGTGAYEQYF.